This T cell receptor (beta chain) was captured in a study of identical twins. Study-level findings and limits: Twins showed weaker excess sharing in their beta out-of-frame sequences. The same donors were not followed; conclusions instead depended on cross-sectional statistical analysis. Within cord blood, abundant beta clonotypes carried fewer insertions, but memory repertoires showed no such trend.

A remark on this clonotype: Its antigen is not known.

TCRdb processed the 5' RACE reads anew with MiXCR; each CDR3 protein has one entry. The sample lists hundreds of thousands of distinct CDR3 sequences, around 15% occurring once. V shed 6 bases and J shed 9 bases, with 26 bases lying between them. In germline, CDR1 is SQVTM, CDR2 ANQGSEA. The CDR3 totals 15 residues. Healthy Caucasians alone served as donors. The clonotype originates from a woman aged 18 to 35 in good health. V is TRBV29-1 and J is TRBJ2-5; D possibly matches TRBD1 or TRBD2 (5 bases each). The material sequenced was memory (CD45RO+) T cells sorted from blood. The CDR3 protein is CSVQARGPSLEAQYF. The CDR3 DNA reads TGCAGCGTCCAGGCCCGGGGACCCTCACTAGAAGCCCAGTACTTC. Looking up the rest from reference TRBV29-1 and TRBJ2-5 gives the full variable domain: SAVISQKPSRDICQRGTSLTIQCQVDSQVTMMFWYRQQPGQSLTLIATANQGSEATYESGFVIDKFPISRPNLTFSTLTVSNMSPEDSSIYLCSVQARGPSLEAQYFGPGTRLLVL.